A selection of T cell receptor beta chains follows, all from one sample in a study of blood T cell repertoires in COVID-19. Assay: immunoSEQ multiplex PCR; the TCRdb copy retains only in-frame clones and omits some. The sample includes some 98,000 clones, 75% to 85% seen only once; the top ten take around a fifth. The sequenced sample consisted of peripheral blood. These receptors were taken from a human donor in a cohort sampled during active COVID-19. Both conserved end residues are trimmed from each CDR3. Each record gives: V gene, D gene, J gene, CDR3 protein. The D gene is left open where the match is weak.

TRBV28	-	TRBJ1-5	ASSYRQPQH
TRBV27	-	TRBJ2-7	ASSLEGRGRYEQY
TRBV3-1/TRBV3-2	-	TRBJ2-3	ASSQLADYTDTQY
TRBV27	TRBD2	TRBJ2-1	ASSARTSGRYNEQF
TRBV7-9	TRBD1	TRBJ1-6	ASSNSRTDRDSPLH
TRBV11-2	-	TRBJ2-3	ASSARGGTDTQY
TRBV11-2	TRBD1	TRBJ1-6	ASSRDRGLSPLH
TRBV5-1	-	TRBJ1-1	ASSPGQTNTEAF
TRBV7-9	TRBD1	TRBJ1-4	ASRRQGEEKLF
TRBV19	TRBD2	TRBJ2-7	ASSLGLAVEQY
TRBV2	-	TRBJ1-2	ASTPGHNNYGYT
TRBV6-4	TRBD1	TRBJ1-2	ASSPGQGWSYGYT
TRBV10-3	TRBD1	TRBJ2-6	AIRKDRASNSGANVLT
TRBV29-1	-	TRBJ1-1	SVTSGDTEAF
TRBV5-4	-	TRBJ2-7	ASSLVTVGHEQY
TRBV5-1	-	TRBJ1-2	ASSHDGGGYGYT
TRBV7-2	-	TRBJ1-2	ASSIWGGSVYGYT
TRBV29-1	TRBD2	TRBJ2-7	SVKRGLGLGDDEQY
TRBV14	-	TRBJ1-3	ASSQGLAAAGNTIY
TRBV18	-	TRBJ2-5	ASSPATGNGTQY
TRBV18	-	TRBJ2-2	ASSAQRAGELF
TRBV5-5	TRBD1	TRBJ1-1	ASSLRTGDAEAF
TRBV18	TRBD1	TRBJ2-7	ASSPNRGYEQY
TRBV21-1	-	TRBJ2-1	ASNTLAGPYNEQF
TRBV4-2	-	TRBJ2-7	ASSQEPTYEQY
TRBV5-1	-	TRBJ2-5	ASSLGTLQETQY
TRBV20-1	-	TRBJ2-7	STRARSEQY
TRBV6-5	-	TRBJ2-5	ASRPGLSQETQY
TRBV27	TRBD1	TRBJ1-1	ASRRGTGGLNTEAF
TRBV5-6	-	TRBJ2-7	ASSLWKGSYEQY
TRBV5-1	-	TRBJ2-7	ASSLEVAVSYEQY
TRBV28	TRBD2	TRBJ2-3	ASKREGTDTQY
TRBV27	TRBD1	TRBJ1-2	ASSLQGARGYT
TRBV28	-	TRBJ2-7	ASSKGVYEQY
TRBV5-8	-	TRBJ1-1	ASSLYGGSNTEAF
TRBV2	-	TRBJ2-2	ASSEAGTGELF
TRBV7-9	-	TRBJ1-1	ASSSGGENTEAF
TRBV5-1	TRBD2	TRBJ2-7	ASSWDYSEQY
TRBV6-4	-	TRBJ2-6	ASSRESGANVLT
TRBV7-2	TRBD1	TRBJ2-1	ASSQHQGQIFNEQF
TRBV5-1	TRBD2	TRBJ2-2	ASGEAGGLNTGELF
TRBV7-2	TRBD2	TRBJ2-3	ASSLVGGRAPDTQY
TRBV3-1/TRBV3-2	-	TRBJ2-1	ASSQERLASNEQF
TRBV7-3	TRBD1	TRBJ2-7	ASSLTGTGLYEQY
TRBV2	TRBD1	TRBJ2-5	ASSDWTGQETQY
TRBV7-8	-	TRBJ2-7	ASEGPSSYEQY
TRBV19	TRBD1	TRBJ2-7	ASSAGTGRGEQY
TRBV6-5	-	TRBJ2-5	ASSPIRGAREEQY
TRBV4-2	TRBD2	TRBJ2-4	ASSQTFSGKKNIQY
TRBV24-1	TRBD2	TRBJ2-5	ATSDPPGTSGSGETQY